This T cell receptor beta chain was captured by sequencing in a study of T-cell memory formation after mild COVID-19. Notes on the study in general: The main location of contracting CD4+ clones was CM and EM, and that of contracting CD8+ clones was EMRA.

Looked up from germline, CDR1 is ENHRY and CDR2 is SYGVKD. With 6 bases removed from V and 2 bases from J, the gap between germline ends came to 9 bases. The CDR3 contains 13 residues. Amplification by 5'RACE using constant-segment primers produced TCR alpha and TCR beta cDNA libraries that carried sample barcodes and UMIs. TCRdb called the 5' RACE reads again in MiXCR, with one record for every CDR3 protein. The profile covers about 360,000 distinct CDR3 sequences, with about an eighth appearing a single time and 20% to 25% taken by the ten largest. A few counts support this clonotype. Its antigen remains unknown.

This receptor was identified in a man aged 18 to 29 who had mild COVID-19 (a few samples of this study predate the infection). Cell type and time point are not known. This rearrangement joins TRBV10-3 to TRBJ2-3, with a weak D call TRBD1 (5 bases). Sequencing used PBMCs or a T cell subset sorted from them (not recorded which). The CDR3 DNA sequence: TGTGCCATCAGGACAGATACCACAGATACGCAGTATTTT. It is translated as CAIRTDTTDTQYF.